This TCR beta chain was retrieved from a study of regulatory T cells in long-lasting Graves disease. General study points: New patients shared about a thousand public clonotypes, fewer than the roughly 2,700 shared by persistent patients.

Trimming took 0 bases from V and 7 from J, leaving 17 bases between them. The CDR3 contains 16 residues. Germline loops: CDR1 SGHRS, CDR2 YFSETQ. Time point reported: newly diagnosed GD, antithyroid drugs for less than 3 months. The TCR library was made from RNA that had been extracted from PBMCs in TRIzol. Ten or more counts support this clonotype. The antigen is not known. For TCR beta, libraries came from iRepertoire HTBI primers and Arm-PCR of CDR3 regions. TCRdb analysed the multiplex PCR reads with MiXCR anew, one entry per CDR3 protein. This table holds hundreds of thousands of distinct CDR3 sequences, 13% found once. The same data also contributed to another study, on T cells in Graves' hyperthyroidism and ophthalmopathy. Per that study: Blood samples included most of the expanded thyroid clonotypes exceeding 0.001.

The sequenced sample was peripheral blood mononuclear cells (PBMCs), obtained at new diagnosis, from a patient treated with antithyroid drugs. The chain combines TRBV5-1 with TRBJ2-1; D may match TRBD1 or TRBD2 (5 bases each). The receptor was isolated from a young man with Graves disease. CDR3 DNA sequence: TGCGCCAGCAGCTTGGCCTTAGGGGCCCCGGGGAATGAGCAGTTCTTC. Its protein is CASSLALGAPGNEQFF.